This T cell receptor (beta chain) was documented in a study of graft-versus-host responses after intestinal transplantation. This clone was observed a few times. The antigen is not known. Generated by immunoSEQ multiplex PCR, the TCRdb table keeps only in-frame clones and is missing some. This sample has roughly 17,000 clones; around nine tenths occur once, and the top ten carry 40% to 65%. Study-level findings and limits: Early post-transplant declines in HvG were associated with peak levels of circulating GvH clones.

This CDR3 contains 11 residues. Germline CDR1 is MNHNS and CDR2 is SASEGT. The V and J ends lost 8 bases and 1 base respectively, with 6 bases between them. The receptor comes from a human patient who received an intestinal transplant, so some T cells may come from the graft donor. The sample was bone marrow, taken roughly 19 weeks after transplant. The J gene is TRBJ2-7, the V gene TRBV6-1; D call uncertain. As DNA, the CDR3 is TGTGCCAGCGTCTATTCCTACGAGCAGTACTTC. It encodes CASVYSYEQYF.